One sample yielded the 21 T cell receptor beta chains listed below, sequenced in a study of T-cell reconstitution after alpha-beta-depleted transplantation in children. Construction of the TCRbeta library involved unique molecular identifiers. A single record per CDR3 protein comes from TCRdb applying MiXCR to the PCR reads. The sample yields around 200,000 distinct CDR3 sequences, over 15% seen once. Specimen: PBMCs, mostly from graft donor cells, collected 360 days after TCRalphabeta/CD19-depleted stem cell transplant. These receptor sequences come from a male patient aged 2 to 9 who had a stem cell transplant for acute lymphoblastic leukemia, so the T cells may come from the graft donor.

This sequence joins TRBV7-3 and TRBJ1-5, with TRBD1 matching 8 bases. The CDR3 spans 18 residues. V lost 6 bases, J lost 0 bases, and 13 bases stayed unmatched. CDR1 SGHTA and CDR2 FQGTGA come from the germline V gene. CDR3 DNA sequence: TGTGCCAGCAGACCACAGGGGGTTTCCCTCTATAGCAATCAGCCCCAGCATTTT. It translates to CASRPQGVSLYSNQPQHF.

This clonotype was detected a few times. The V gene is TRBV5-1, the J gene TRBJ1-4; D possibly corresponds to TRBD1 (6 bases). The germline V gene has CDR1 SGHRS and CDR2 YFSETQ. V shed 0 bases and J shed 0 bases, with 21 bases lying between them. The CDR3 extends over 20 amino acids. In DNA form, the CDR3 reads TGCGCCAGCAGCTTGGGGGGGCACCTAGGGGTAACTACAACTAATGAAAAACTGTTTTTT. Protein: CASSLGGHLGVTTTNEKLFF.

This clonotype has only a few counts. This chain links TRBV5-1 with TRBJ2-2; 11 nucleotides line up with TRBD1. This CDR3 has 19 amino acids. The V gene's germline CDR1 is SGHRS and CDR2 YFSETQ. The junction had 13 bases not matched to a gene; V was cut back by 0 bases and J by 6 bases. The CDR3 bases are TGCGCCAGCAGCTTGGCGGTGTTTACCGGACAGGGGGCGCCCGGGGAGCTGTTTTTT. Translating it yields CASSLAVFTGQGAPGELFF.

In its sample, this clonotype was seen a few times. The chain joins TRBV7-2 to TRBJ2-2; tentatively, D is TRBD1 (5 bases). CDR3 size: 12 residues. CDR1 is SGHTA, CDR2 FQGNSA, per germline. CDR3 coding DNA: TGTGTAGGGGCTTGGGACACCGGGGAGCTGTTTTTT. This encodes CVGAWDTGELFF. The complete variable domain, with remaining parts taken from reference TRBV7-2 and TRBJ2-2, reads GAGVSQSPSNKVTEKGKDVELRCDPISGHTALYWYRQSLGQGLEFLIYFQGNSAPDKSGLPSDRFSAERTGGSVSTLTIQRTQQEDSAVYLCVGAWDTGELFFGEGSRLTVL.

A few counts support this clonotype. The rearrangement uses TRBV4-2 and TRBJ2-1; tentatively, D is TRBD1 (6 bases). V was clipped by 4 bases and J by 7 bases, with 17 bases between them. The CDR3 totals 15 residues. The germline V gene has CDR1 LGHNA and CDR2 YNFKEQ. The CDR3 spells CASSPADRSGNEQFF. The DNA for the CDR3 is TGTGCCAGCAGCCCCGCAGACAGGTCGGGGAATGAGCAGTTCTTC.

This clonotype was observed a few times. The CDR3 protein is CASSHGTGRNYEQYF. Written as DNA, the CDR3 is TGTGCCAGCAGCCATGGGACGGGTCGAAATTACGAGCAGTACTTC. This sequence joins TRBV28 and TRBJ2-7, with D tentatively TRBD1 or TRBD2 (5 bases each). Germline V gives CDR1 MDHEN, CDR2 SYDVKM. The CDR3 consists of 15 residues. Between the trimmed V and J ends, which lost 6 bases and 4 bases, there was a span of 19 bases. Full variable domain (rest looked up from reference TRBV28 and TRBJ2-7): DVKVTQSSRYLVKRTGEKVFLECVQDMDHENMFWYRQDPGLGLRLIYFSYDVKMKEKGDIPEGYSVSREKKERFSLILESASTNQTSMYLCASSHGTGRNYEQYFGPGTRLTVT.

This chain links TRBV29-1 with TRBJ2-2, with TRBD2 matching 10 bases. V lost 7 bases and J lost 4; bases outside the gene matches: 9. Germline CDR1 is SQVTM and CDR2 is ANQGSEA. This CDR3 contains 15 residues. The CDR3 spells CSAGLADGFTGELFF. The CDR3 coding sequence is TGCAGCGCCGGACTAGCGGACGGTTTCACCGGGGAGCTGTTTTTT.

This chain connects TRBV29-1 to TRBJ2-1; the D gene could be TRBD1 or TRBD2 (5 bases each). V dropped 7 bases and J dropped 2 bases, with 15 bases sitting between them. CDR1 and CDR2 from the germline V gene are SQVTM and ANQGSEA. The CDR3 runs 14 residues. CDR3 DNA sequence: TGCAGCGCCGAGAGGGGCGACCCCTACAATGAGCAGTTCTTC. This encodes CSAERGDPYNEQFF.

This clonotype was seen only a few times. This sequence joins TRBV6-5 and TRBJ1-5; D is undetermined. This CDR3 region has 17 residues. The V gene lost 2 bases and the J gene lost 2 bases, with 16 bases spanning the gap. Germline CDR1 is MNHEY and CDR2 is SVGAGI. The CDR3 reads CASSYHGSTKGNQPQHF. The CDR3 region has the DNA TGTGCCAGCAGTTACCACGGGTCGACCAAGGGCAATCAGCCCCAGCATTTT.

This sequence joins TRBV11-3 and TRBJ2-5, with D perhaps matching TRBD1 (5 bases). Germline V CDR1 and CDR2: SGHNT, YENEEA. The length of the CDR3 is 14 residues. The ends were cut back, 5 bases at V and 1 base at J, with 11 bases in the middle. This chain's CDR3 is CASSADSVQETQYF. The DNA for the CDR3 is TGTGCCAGCAGCGCCGACAGCGTCCAAGAGACCCAGTACTTC.

This clonotype was counted only a few times. The chain recombines TRBV29-1 with TRBJ2-5; a possible D gene is TRBD1 (5 bases). Trimming took off 3 bases at V and 2 bases at J, with 22 bases between the two ends. CDR3 size: 17 residues. Per germline, CDR1 SQVTM and CDR2 ANQGSEA. The CDR3 DNA sequence: TGCAGCGTTGATGGGTTAATAAGGTTAGGGGAACAAGAGACCCAGTACTTC. Residues: CSVDGLIRLGEQETQYF.

This clonotype has more than one count but fewer than ten. The rearrangement uses TRBV18 and TRBJ2-7; 7 bases fit TRBD1. V was clipped by 6 bases and J by 1 base; unmatched bases: 3. In germline, CDR1 is KGHSH, CDR2 LQKENI. This CDR3 has 13 residues. The CDR3 DNA reads as TGTGCCAGCTCCAGGGGGAAATCCTACGAGCAGTACTTC. It specifies CASSRGKSYEQYF.

This clonotype was counted once. This chain uses TRBV9 with TRBJ2-1, with 9 bases matching TRBD2. With 3 bases clipped from V and 5 bases from J, the junction kept 12 bases outside the gene matches. The CDR3 has 17 residues. CDR1 is SGDLS, CDR2 YYNGEE, per germline. CDR3 bases: TGTGCCAGCAGCGCCCGGGGGGCAGCGGGGGGTGACAATGAGCAGTTCTTC. As protein: CASSARGAAGGDNEQFF.

In this sample, this clonotype turned up a few times. In nucleotides, the CDR3 is TGTGCCATGGGCCCCGGGACTAATAACTACGAGCAGTACTTC. It codes for CAMGPGTNNYEQYF. V usage is TRBV4-2 and J usage is TRBJ2-7; the match to TRBD2 covers 7 bases. This CDR3 comprises 14 residues. The V segment lost 10 bases and the J segment 3 bases; nucleotides outside the gene matches: 12. Per germline, CDR1 LGHNA and CDR2 YNFKEQ.

The chain employs TRBV7-2 and TRBJ1-1; no reliable D call. Per the germline V gene, CDR1 is SGHTA and CDR2 is FQGNSA. Trimming pared 1 base from V and 1 base from J, leaving 10 bases between. This CDR3 has 15 residues. The CDR3: CASSLVGAPNTEAFF. DNA for the CDR3: TGTGCCAGCAGCTTAGTTGGAGCCCCGAACACTGAAGCTTTCTTT.

The chain employs TRBV7-2 and TRBJ2-3; 7 nucleotides align to TRBD1. V dropped 5 bases and J dropped 0; count of bases not matched to a gene: 11. This CDR3 is built from 17 residues. The germline CDR1 and CDR2 sequences are SGHTA and FQGNSA. The CDR3 protein is CASSVVEWDRSTDTQYF. For the CDR3, the DNA is TGTGCCAGCAGCGTCGTCGAGTGGGACAGAAGCACAGATACGCAGTATTTT.

The chain joins TRBV29-1 to TRBJ2-3, with D possibly TRBD2 on 5 matching bases. This CDR3 is 14 amino acids long. V was clipped by 1 base and J by 0 bases, with 8 bases between them. CDR1 SQVTM and CDR2 ANQGSEA come from the germline V gene. CDR3 in amino acids: CSVEGRVSTDTQYF. CDR3 nucleotides: TGCAGCGTTGAAGGGCGGGTTAGCACAGATACGCAGTATTTT.

V is TRBV9 and J is TRBJ2-4; 8 bases match TRBD1. Trimming at V came to 0 bases and at J to 5 bases, leaving 13 bases not matched to a gene. This CDR3 has 18 amino acids. Germline CDR1 is SGDLS and CDR2 is YYNGEE. The CDR3 sequence is CASSVGLRGDRTENIQYF. CDR3 sequence (DNA): TGTGCCAGCAGCGTAGGATTGAGGGGGGACAGGACCGAAAACATTCAGTACTTC. Together with reference TRBV9 and TRBJ2-4, the CDR3 gives the full variable domain: DSGVTQTPKHLITATGQRVTLRCSPRSGDLSVYWYQQSLDQGLQFLIQYYNGEERAKGNILERFSAQQFPDLHSELNLSSLELGDSALYFCASSVGLRGDRTENIQYFGAGTRLSVL.

The rearrangement links TRBV4-3 to TRBJ2-2; D call uncertain. CDR1 is LGHNA, CDR2 YSLEER, per germline. The CDR3 runs 15 residues. Between the trimmed V and J ends, which lost 1 base and 7 bases, there was a span of 13 bases. The CDR3 spells CASSQVLPGGGELFF. CDR3 coding DNA: TGCGCCAGCAGCCAAGTTCTGCCGGGTGGCGGGGAGCTGTTTTTT.

The table lists this clonotype with a few counts. The chain employs TRBV18 and TRBJ1-5, with TRBD1 matching over 8 bases. The CDR3 sequence is 17 residues long. Per the germline V gene, CDR1 is KGHSH and CDR2 is LQKENI. V was pared by 3 bases and J by 5 bases, with 12 bases of the junction left unmatched. In DNA, the CDR3 is TGTGCCAGCTCACCCCTCGAGACAGGGGCGACGGATCAGCCCCAGCATTTT. It encodes CASSPLETGATDQPQHF.

The chain recombines TRBV7-8 with TRBJ1-5, with a possible D match to TRBD1 (6 bases). This CDR3 region has 17 residues. Germline CDR1 is SGHVS and CDR2 is FQNEAQ. Trimming cost V 3 bases and J 1 base, with 16 bases left between them. This chain's CDR3 is CASSFSVARGSNQPQHF. The CDR3 DNA reads as TGTGCCAGCAGCTTTAGTGTGGCCAGGGGCAGCAATCAGCCCCAGCATTTT.